The clone carrying this TCR beta chain has at least ten counts. What it binds is unknown. Among all donors, each was a healthy Caucasian. TCRdb analysed the 5' RACE reads with MiXCR anew, one entry per CDR3 protein. Here the sample spans hundreds of thousands of distinct CDR3 sequences, around 6% being singletons. These data are taken from a study of identical twins. Whole-study findings and limits: Invariant T cells like MAIT and iNKT could partly confound the zero-insertion analyses. Carriage of fewer insertions was seen in abundant cord blood beta clonotypes, whereas memory repertoires showed none.

Sequenced input: naive T cells sorted from blood. This clonotype was obtained from a man aged 18 to 30 in good health.

The CDR3 protein is CASSGLVTDTQYF. The CDR3, as DNA: TGTGCCAGCAGTGGACTAGTCACAGATACGCAGTATTTT. The gene calls are TRBV6-1 and TRBJ2-3; D is possibly TRBD2 (6 bases). V lost 4 bases to trimming and J lost 2 bases, with 7 bases between them. Germline assignment: CDR1 MNHNS and CDR2 SASEGT. This CDR3 is built from 13 residues.